This TCR beta chain was recovered during a study of shared clonotypes between healthy human individuals. Study-wide findings and caveats: Naive CD4 clonotypes overlapped across a few donors at about 5.3%. Estimated clonotype richness was generally higher in naive than memory subsets. Only a few donors were included, so the genetic and exposure-history diversity represented was limited.

V lost 7 bases to trimming and J lost 1 base; unmatched junction nucleotides: 8. CDR3 size: 15 residues. Germline CDR1 and CDR2: SQVTM and ANQGSEA. Repertoires were generated with immunoSEQ multiplex PCR, while TCRdb's copy carries only in-frame clones and drops some. The sample consists of about 2.3 million clones, less than 95% of them appearing once. This clone was seen once. Antigen: not known. The genes are TRBV29-1 and TRBJ2-2; 8 bases match TRBD1. Sequenced sample: naive CD4+ T cells from PBMCs. Subset of the sample: CD45RA+ positively selected. This clonotype was obtained from a man younger than 35 in good health. Some clones in this sample may be carry-over from other donors' samples. The CDR3 region has the DNA TGCAGCGGGAAACCCGGGACAGGGAACACCGGGGAGCTGTTTTTT. Translated: CSGKPGTGNTGELFF.